One sample yielded the 26 T cell receptor beta chains listed below, sequenced in a study of T-cell memory formation after mild COVID-19. One entry per CDR3 protein, called by TCRdb with MiXCR from the 5' RACE reads. The sample consists of some 190,000 distinct CDR3 sequences, approximately 16% of them appearing once. The material sequenced was PBMCs or a T cell subset sorted from them (not recorded which). The origin of the receptors is an adult woman who had mild COVID-19 (a few samples of this study predate the infection). Cell type and time point are not known.

This clonotype was detected ten times or more. A junction end diverges from the germline sequence, so it may reflect a read error. The V call is TRBV18, the J call TRBJ2-3; D is uncertain. The germline V gene encodes CDR1 KGHSH and CDR2 LQKENI. The CDR3 covers 14 residues. As DNA, the CDR3 is TGCGCCAGCAGCCCGGGCGGAGGCACAGATACGCAGTATTTT. It yields the protein CASSPGGGTDTQYF.

This clonotype turned up a few times. The chain links TRBV5-5 to TRBJ1-1, with TRBD1 identical over 7 bases. The CDR3 totals 15 residues. V lost 0 bases to trimming and J lost 0 bases; unmatched junction nucleotides: 2. Germline V gene lookup returns CDR1 SGHKS and CDR2 YYEKEE (reference sequence). CDR3 sequence: CASSLGGQLNTEAFF. CDR3 nucleotides: TGTGCCAGCAGCTTGGGGGGACAGTTGAACACTGAAGCTTTCTTT.

The rearrangement links TRBV9 to TRBJ1-2; maybe TRBD1 (5 bases). This CDR3 is 13 amino acids long. CDR1 and CDR2 from the germline V gene are SGDLS and YYNGEE. V was cut by 1 base and J by 4 bases, with 8 bases left in between. The CDR3 coding sequence is TGTGCCAGCAGCGTACCAGGGCGCTATGGCTACACCTTC. Amino acid sequence: CASSVPGRYGYTF.

The rearrangement uses TRBV15 and TRBJ2-2; tentatively, D is TRBD1 (5 bases). Trimming took 1 base from V and 5 from J, leaving 14 bases between them. The CDR3 consists of 16 residues. Germline V gene lookup returns CDR1 LNHNV and CDR2 YYDKDF (reference sequence). CDR3 in amino acids: CATSRGSRGRTGELFF. The CDR3 DNA reads as TGTGCCACCAGCAGAGGTTCAAGGGGTCGGACCGGGGAGCTGTTTTTT. The full variable domain, with the rest looked up from reference TRBV15 and TRBJ2-2, is DAMVIQNPRYQVTQFGKPVTLSCSQTLNHNVMYWYQQKSSQAPKLLFHYYDKDFNNEADTPDNFQSRRPNTSFCFLDIRSPGLGDTAMYLCATSRGSRGRTGELFFGEGSRLTVL.

The genes are TRBV5-1 and TRBJ2-3; D possibly corresponds to TRBD1 (6 bases). Germline CDR1 is SGHRS and CDR2 is YFSETQ. The CDR3 is 14 amino acids. V was trimmed by 0 bases and J by 6 bases, leaving 11 bases between them. This chain's CDR3 is CASSLGGLGDTQYF. The CDR3 DNA reads as TGCGCCAGCAGCTTGGGGGGGCTGGGCGATACGCAGTATTTT.

Note on this clonotype: Sequence at one end of the junction differs from germline and may be a read error. The chain recombines TRBV12-3 or TRBV12-4 with TRBJ1-1; a weak D match, TRBD1 (6 bases). The CDR3 sequence is 14 residues long. In DNA form, the CDR3 reads TGCGCCAGCAGCTTTGGACAGTTGAACACTGAAGCTTTCTTT. Its translation is CASSFGQLNTEAFF.

This clonotype was seen a few times. The CDR3 sequence is CSVTATSYEQYF. For the CDR3, the DNA is TGCAGTGTGACAGCTACCTCCTACGAGCAGTACTTC. The chain carries TRBV29-1 and TRBJ2-7; maybe TRBD1 (5 bases). The germline gives CDR1 SQVTM, CDR2 ANQGSEA. The CDR3 is 12 amino acids.

The chain recombines TRBV7-9 with TRBJ1-1; D remains unclear. This CDR3 comprises 16 residues. Trimming took off 5 bases at V and 0 bases at J, with 16 bases between the two ends. Germline V CDR1 and CDR2: SEHNR, FQNEAQ (reference sequence). This chain's CDR3 is CASSPKGGRVNTEAFF. Written as DNA, the CDR3 is TGTGCCAGCAGCCCAAAAGGAGGGCGGGTGAACACTGAAGCTTTCTTT.

For this clonotype: The final CDR3 position lacks the conserved phenylalanine or tryptophan, pointing to a likely read error. No DNA is shown, since the ends of the CDR3 on it are uncertain; the CDR3 is the one TCRdb lists. This sequence joins TRBV15 and TRBJ2-1; TRBD1 is the table's D call and was not checked against the DNA. The CDR3 spans 12 amino acids, including both terminal residues. From germline, CDR1 is LNHNV and CDR2 YYDKDF (reference sequence). CDR3 residues: CATSRGRSDLFL.

The sample holds a few counts of this clonotype. The junction and the germline gene differ at one end; a read error may be behind it. The gene calls are TRBV6-2 or TRBV6-3 and TRBJ2-1; TRBD2 is a possible D gene (6 bases). The CDR3 extends over 11 amino acids. CDR1 is MNHEY, CDR2 SVGEGT, per germline. The CDR3 protein is CASSYTAGKAF. The CDR3 DNA reads as TGTGCCAGCAGTTACACGGCGGGAAAGGCCTTC.

The rearrangement joins TRBV24-1 to TRBJ2-5; 10 bases are shared with TRBD2. The J segment lost 7 bases and the V segment lost 5 bases, leaving 9 bases of the junction unmatched. The CDR3 has 15 amino acids. Germline CDR1 KGHDR, CDR2 SFDVKD. The CDR3 DNA is TGTGCCACCAGTGCTCCTAGCGGGAGTGGTGGGACCCAGTACTTC. Protein product: CATSAPSGSGGTQYF.

The rearrangement links TRBV7-7 to TRBJ2-1; 8 bases agree with TRBD2. The CDR3 consists of 16 residues. Germline-derived CDR1 and CDR2 are SSHAT and FNYEAQ (reference sequence). Losses at the gene ends were 1 base for V and 5 bases for J; bases not matched to a gene: 7. CDR3 sequence (DNA): TGTGCCAGCAGCTTAGTTCGGGGGGGCGAGGACAATGAGCAGTTCTTC. Protein product: CASSLVRGGEDNEQFF.

This clonotype was observed a few times. The rearrangement links TRBV12-3 or TRBV12-4 to TRBJ2-2; TRBD2 agrees at 7 bases. CDR3 length: 15 amino acids. V gave up 5 bases and J gave up 0 bases; unmatched junction bases: 3. The CDR3 is CASSKGLSNTGELFF. The CDR3 DNA reads as TGTGCCAGCAGTAAGGGACTATCGAACACCGGGGAGCTGTTTTTT.

The chain combines TRBV7-2 with TRBJ2-7; 7 nucleotides agree with TRBD2. V was clipped by 5 bases and J by 4 bases; unmatched bases: 11. The CDR3 totals 15 residues. CDR1 SGHTA and CDR2 FQGNSA come from the germline V gene. Here the CDR3 reads CTSSPLAGANYEQYF. DNA for the CDR3: TGTACCAGCAGCCCGCTGGCGGGAGCGAATTACGAGCAGTACTTC. The entire variable domain, with the rest obtained from reference TRBV7-2 and TRBJ2-7, is as follows: GAGVSQSPSNKVTEKGKDVELRCDPISGHTALYWYRQSLGQGLEFLIYFQGNSAPDKSGLPSDRFSAERTGGSVSTLTIQRTQQEDSAVYLCTSSPLAGANYEQYFGPGTRLTVT.

The rearrangement joins TRBV20-1 to TRBJ2-7; 9 nucleotides match TRBD1. This CDR3 contains 14 residues. Trimming cost V 6 bases and J 7 bases; bases outside gene matches: 13. Germline CDR1 is DFQATT and CDR2 is SNEGSKA (reference sequence). CDR3 region: CSAGGAGQGEEQYF. CDR3 DNA sequence: TGCAGTGCGGGGGGCGCGGGACAGGGTGAAGAGCAGTACTTC.

The sample holds many counts of this clonotype. The chain uses TRBV4-2 and TRBJ2-7, with 9 bases lining up with TRBD1. The V and J ends lost 4 bases and 7 bases, in that order; junction bases with no gene match: 11. Germline CDR1 is LGHNA and CDR2 is YNFKEQ. This CDR3 is built from 15 residues. The CDR3 is CASSREPQGAGEQYF. CDR3 DNA sequence: TGTGCCAGCAGCCGAGAACCACAGGGGGCGGGTGAGCAGTACTTC.

The J gene is TRBJ2-1, the V gene TRBV12-3 or TRBV12-4; 9 bases fit TRBD1. Trimming cost V 6 bases and J 0 bases; bases outside gene matches: 3. This CDR3 spans 15 amino acids. CDR3 in amino acids: CASRADRGSYNEQFF. DNA for the CDR3: TGTGCCAGCAGGGCGGACAGGGGCTCCTACAATGAGCAGTTCTTC.

This clonotype was counted a few times. The chain carries TRBV19 and TRBJ2-2; TRBD1 matches at 9 bases. This CDR3 region has 18 residues. Looked up from germline, CDR1 is LNHDA and CDR2 is SQIVND (reference sequence). Germline trimming cut 3 bases from V and 8 bases from J; bases unmatched to any gene: 16. The CDR3 loop is CASSIPAPGQGGKGELFF. The CDR3 coding sequence is TGTGCCAGTAGTATCCCAGCCCCGGGACAGGGTGGGAAGGGGGAGCTGTTTTTT.

The chain is built from TRBV20-1 and TRBJ2-3; D not resolved. The CDR3 length is 12 residues. Trimming pared 2 bases from V and 4 bases from J, leaving 7 bases between. CDR1 is DFQATT and CDR2 is SNEGSKA in the germline V gene (reference sequence). The DNA of the CDR3 is TGCAGTGCTAGACAAGGCGCAGATACGCAGTATTTT. Its translation is CSARQGADTQYF.

This clonotype was counted a few times. This sequence joins TRBV12-3 or TRBV12-4 and TRBJ2-1, with 14 bases fitting TRBD2. The CDR3 extends over 18 amino acids. The J segment lost 6 bases and the V segment lost 6 bases, leaving 13 bases of the junction unmatched. CDR3 bases: TGTGCCAGCAGCCGAACGACTAGCGGGGGGGTGGTTCGCAATGAGCAGTTCTTC. Translated, it gives CASSRTTSGGVVRNEQFF.

This clonotype was found a few times. This chain uses TRBV12-3 or TRBV12-4 with TRBJ2-2, with TRBD2 as a possible D gene (6 bases). Deletions cut 3 bases from V and 4 bases from J, with 12 bases between. This CDR3 comprises 15 residues. The CDR3 DNA sequence: TGTGCCAGCAGTTTCGGGGGAGCGGTCACCGGGGAGCTGTTTTTT. Amino acid sequence: CASSFGGAVTGELFF.

The chain uses TRBV20-1 and TRBJ1-5; weak D call: TRBD1 (5 bases). From germline, CDR1 is DFQATT and CDR2 SNEGSKA (reference sequence). This CDR3 is 16 amino acids long. Deletions cut 2 bases from V and 0 bases from J, with 14 bases between. Written as DNA, the CDR3 is TGCAGTGCTAGACCTCGGGGGGAGCCTAGCAATCAGCCCCAGCATTTT. It is translated as CSARPRGEPSNQPQHF.

This clonotype was counted a few times. V and J are TRBV7-2 and TRBJ2-3; 10 bases align to TRBD2. From germline, CDR1 is SGHTA and CDR2 FQGNSA. V shed 4 bases and J 3 bases; nucleotides not matched to a gene: 10. The CDR3 contains 17 residues. The CDR3 protein is CASSSSGRGSQTDTQYF. CDR3 coding DNA: TGTGCCAGCAGCTCGAGCGGGAGGGGGAGTCAGACAGATACGCAGTATTTT.

This clonotype has a handful of counts. The chain recombines TRBV7-2 with TRBJ1-1; D gene ambiguous. CDR1 SGHTA and CDR2 FQGNSA come from the germline V gene. Trimming removed 5 bases from V and 0 bases from J, with 10 bases in between. The CDR3 is made up of 14 amino acids. DNA for the CDR3: TGTGCCAGCAGCCCTGGCCCCCTGAACACTGAAGCTTTCTTT. This gives the protein CASSPGPLNTEAFF.

This clonotype has just a few counts. V is TRBV5-1 and J is TRBJ1-5, with 8 bases identical to TRBD1. The CDR3 is made up of 16 amino acids. Trimming cost V 4 bases and J 3 bases; bases outside gene matches: 9. The V gene's germline CDR1 is SGHRS and CDR2 YFSETQ. CDR3 loop: CASSPKDREANQPQHF. CDR3 in DNA: TGCGCCAGCAGCCCCAAGGACAGGGAGGCCAATCAGCCCCAGCATTTT.

This clonotype was picked up a small number of times. The V gene is TRBV12-3 or TRBV12-4, the J gene TRBJ2-4, with D uncertain. The CDR3 has 15 amino acids. The ends were cut back, 1 base at V and 11 bases at J, with 18 bases in the middle. CDR3 protein: CASSLGWDNWNVQYF. CDR3 coding DNA: TGTGCCAGCAGTTTAGGATGGGATAATTGGAACGTTCAGTACTTC.